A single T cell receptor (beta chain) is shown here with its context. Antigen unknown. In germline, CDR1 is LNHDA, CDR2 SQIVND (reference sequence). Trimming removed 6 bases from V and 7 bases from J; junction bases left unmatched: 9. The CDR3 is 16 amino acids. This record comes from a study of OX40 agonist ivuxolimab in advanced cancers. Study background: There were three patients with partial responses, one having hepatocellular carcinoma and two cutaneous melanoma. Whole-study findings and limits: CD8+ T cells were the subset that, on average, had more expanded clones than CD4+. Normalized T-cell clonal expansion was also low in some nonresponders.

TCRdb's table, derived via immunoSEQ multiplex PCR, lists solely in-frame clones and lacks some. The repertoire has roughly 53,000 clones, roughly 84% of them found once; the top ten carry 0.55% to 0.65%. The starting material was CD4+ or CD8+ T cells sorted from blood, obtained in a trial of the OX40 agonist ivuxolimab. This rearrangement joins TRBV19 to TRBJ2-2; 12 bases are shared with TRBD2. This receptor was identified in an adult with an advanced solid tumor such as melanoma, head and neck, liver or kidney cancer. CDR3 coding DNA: TGTGCCAGTAGCCTCCCTAGCGGGAGGGCCGTCGGGGAGCTGTTTTTT. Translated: CASSLPSGRAVGELFF.